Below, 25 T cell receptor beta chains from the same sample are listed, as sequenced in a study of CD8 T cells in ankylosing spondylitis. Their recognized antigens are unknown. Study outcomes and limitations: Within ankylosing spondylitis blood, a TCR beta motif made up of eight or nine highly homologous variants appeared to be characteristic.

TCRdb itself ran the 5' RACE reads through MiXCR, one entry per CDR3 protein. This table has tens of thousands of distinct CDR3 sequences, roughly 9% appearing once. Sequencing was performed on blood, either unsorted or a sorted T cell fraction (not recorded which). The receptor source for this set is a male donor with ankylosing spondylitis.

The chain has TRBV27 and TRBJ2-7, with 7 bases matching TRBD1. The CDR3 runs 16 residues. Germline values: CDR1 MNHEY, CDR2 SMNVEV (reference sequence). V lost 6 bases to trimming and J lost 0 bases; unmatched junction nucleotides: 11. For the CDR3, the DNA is TGTGCCAGCAGAGATCGATCCGGGACAGCCTCCTACGAGCAGTACTTC. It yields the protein CASRDRSGTASYEQYF.

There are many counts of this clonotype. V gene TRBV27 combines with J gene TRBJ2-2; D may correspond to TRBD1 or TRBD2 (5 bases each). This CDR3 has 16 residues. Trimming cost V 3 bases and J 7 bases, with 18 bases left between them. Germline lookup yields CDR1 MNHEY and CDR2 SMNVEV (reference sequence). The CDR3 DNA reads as TGTGCCAGCAGTTTGATGTGGGCAGGGAGTAACGGGGAGCTGTTTTTT. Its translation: CASSLMWAGSNGELFF.

The CDR3 sequence is CASSLSAGRNTGELFF. DNA of the CDR3: TGTGCCAGCAGTTTAAGTGCCGGCAGGAACACCGGGGAGCTGTTTTTT. The J gene is TRBJ2-2, the V gene TRBV28; D is unclear. This CDR3 region has 16 residues. V lost 2 bases and J 1 base, leaving 11 bases between the germline ends. Germline V CDR1 and CDR2: MDHEN, SYDVKM. Combining the CDR3 with reference TRBV28 and TRBJ2-2 gives the whole variable domain DVKVTQSSRYLVKRTGEKVFLECVQDMDHENMFWYRQDPGLGLRLIYFSYDVKMKEKGDIPEGYSVSREKKERFSLILESASTNQTSMYLCASSLSAGRNTGELFFGEGSRLTVL.

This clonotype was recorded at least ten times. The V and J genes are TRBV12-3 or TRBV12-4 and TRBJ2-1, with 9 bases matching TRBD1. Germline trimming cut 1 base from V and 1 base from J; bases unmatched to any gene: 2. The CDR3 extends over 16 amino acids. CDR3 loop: CASSLEQGASYNEQFF. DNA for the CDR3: TGTGCCAGCAGTTTAGAACAGGGGGCTTCCTACAATGAGCAGTTCTTC.

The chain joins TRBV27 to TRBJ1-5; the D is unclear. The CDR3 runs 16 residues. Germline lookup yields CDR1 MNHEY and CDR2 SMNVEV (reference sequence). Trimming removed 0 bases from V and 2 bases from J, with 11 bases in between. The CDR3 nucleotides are TGTGCCAGCAGTTTATCGGGAGGAGCGGGCAATCAGCCCCAGCATTTT. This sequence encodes CASSLSGGAGNQPQHF.

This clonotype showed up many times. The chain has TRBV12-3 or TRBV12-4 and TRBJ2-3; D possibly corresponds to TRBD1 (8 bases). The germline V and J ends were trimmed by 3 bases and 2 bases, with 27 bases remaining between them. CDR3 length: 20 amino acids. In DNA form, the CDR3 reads TGTGCCAGCAGTTTCCCCCTGGACAGGGAGGCAGCGGGGCTCACAGATACGCAGTATTTT. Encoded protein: CASSFPLDREAAGLTDTQYF.

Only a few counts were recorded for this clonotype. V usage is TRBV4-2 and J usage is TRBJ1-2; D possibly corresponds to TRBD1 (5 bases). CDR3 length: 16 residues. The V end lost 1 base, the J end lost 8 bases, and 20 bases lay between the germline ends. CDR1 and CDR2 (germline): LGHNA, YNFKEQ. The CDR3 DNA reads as TGTGCCAGCAGCCAAGTGGTAGGAGGGACCTATAACGGCTACACCTTC. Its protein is CASSQVVGGTYNGYTF.

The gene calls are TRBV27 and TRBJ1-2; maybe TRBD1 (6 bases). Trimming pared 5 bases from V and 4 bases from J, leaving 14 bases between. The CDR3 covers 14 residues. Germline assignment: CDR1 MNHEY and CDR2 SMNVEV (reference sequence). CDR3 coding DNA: TGTGCCAGCAGTAGGGGGAAAAAGAGCTATGGCTACACCTTC. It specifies CASSRGKKSYGYTF.

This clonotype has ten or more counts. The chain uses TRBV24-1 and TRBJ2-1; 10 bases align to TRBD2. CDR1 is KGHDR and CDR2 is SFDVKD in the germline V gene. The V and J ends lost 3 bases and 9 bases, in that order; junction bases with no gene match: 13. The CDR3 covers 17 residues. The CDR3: CATSDPGKREGPGEQFF. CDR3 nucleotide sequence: TGTGCCACCAGTGATCCCGGAAAGCGGGAGGGCCCGGGTGAGCAGTTCTTC.

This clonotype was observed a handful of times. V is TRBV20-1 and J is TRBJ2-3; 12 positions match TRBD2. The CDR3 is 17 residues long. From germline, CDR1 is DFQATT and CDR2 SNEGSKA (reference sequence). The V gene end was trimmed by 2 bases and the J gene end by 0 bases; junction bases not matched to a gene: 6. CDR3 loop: CSARSTSGRISTDTQYF. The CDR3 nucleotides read TGCAGTGCTAGAAGTACTAGCGGGAGGATAAGCACAGATACGCAGTATTTT.

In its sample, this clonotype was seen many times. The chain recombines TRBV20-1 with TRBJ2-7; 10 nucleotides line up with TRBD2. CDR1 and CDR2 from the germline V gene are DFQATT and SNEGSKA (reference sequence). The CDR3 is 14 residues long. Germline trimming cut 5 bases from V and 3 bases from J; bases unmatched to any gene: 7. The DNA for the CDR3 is TGCAGTGCTCCCGGGACTAGCGAGGTCTACGAGCAGTACTTC. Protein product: CSAPGTSEVYEQYF.

DNA of the CDR3: TGTGCCAGCAGTTTATTTGCCAGATCTGAAAAACTGTTTTTT. It is translated as CASSLFARSEKLFF. This chain links TRBV27 with TRBJ1-4; D gene unclear. Germline loops: CDR1 MNHEY, CDR2 SMNVEV (reference sequence). The CDR3 has 14 amino acids. V lost 1 base and J 7 bases, leaving 10 bases between the germline ends.

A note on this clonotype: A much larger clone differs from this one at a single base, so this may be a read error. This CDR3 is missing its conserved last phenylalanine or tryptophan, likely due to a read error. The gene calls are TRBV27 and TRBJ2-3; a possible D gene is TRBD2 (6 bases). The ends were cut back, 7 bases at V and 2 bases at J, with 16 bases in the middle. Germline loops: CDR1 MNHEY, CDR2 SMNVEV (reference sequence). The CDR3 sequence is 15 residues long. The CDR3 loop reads CASTRRAFTTDTQYL. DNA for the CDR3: TGTGCCAGCACTCGGAGGGCCTTCACCACAGATACGCAGTATCTT.

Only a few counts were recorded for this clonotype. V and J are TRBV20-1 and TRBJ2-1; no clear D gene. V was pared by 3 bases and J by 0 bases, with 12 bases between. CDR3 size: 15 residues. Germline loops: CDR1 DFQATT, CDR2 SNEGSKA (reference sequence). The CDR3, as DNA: TGCAGTGCTAGTTTCGCGGTGAGCTCCTACAATGAGCAGTTCTTC. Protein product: CSASFAVSSYNEQFF.

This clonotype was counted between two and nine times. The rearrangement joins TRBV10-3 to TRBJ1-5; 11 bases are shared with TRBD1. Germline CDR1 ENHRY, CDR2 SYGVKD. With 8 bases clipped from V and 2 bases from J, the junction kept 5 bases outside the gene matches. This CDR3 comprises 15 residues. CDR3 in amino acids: CAIGTGGSGNQPQHF. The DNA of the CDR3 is TGTGCCATCGGGACAGGGGGGAGTGGCAATCAGCCCCAGCATTTT.

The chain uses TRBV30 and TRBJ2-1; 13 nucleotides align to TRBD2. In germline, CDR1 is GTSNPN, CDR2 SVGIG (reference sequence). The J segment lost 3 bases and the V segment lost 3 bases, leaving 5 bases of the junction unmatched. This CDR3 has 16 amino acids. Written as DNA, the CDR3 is TGTGCCTGGAGCCGACTAGCGGGAGGCCTCTACAATGAGCAGTTCTTC. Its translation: CAWSRLAGGLYNEQFF.

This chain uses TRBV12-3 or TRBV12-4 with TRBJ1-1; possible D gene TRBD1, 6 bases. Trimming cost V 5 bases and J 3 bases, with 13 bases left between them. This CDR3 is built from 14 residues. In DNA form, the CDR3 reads TGTGCCAGCAGTCCCCAGGGGTGGGACACTGAAGCTTTCTTT. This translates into CASSPQGWDTEAFF.

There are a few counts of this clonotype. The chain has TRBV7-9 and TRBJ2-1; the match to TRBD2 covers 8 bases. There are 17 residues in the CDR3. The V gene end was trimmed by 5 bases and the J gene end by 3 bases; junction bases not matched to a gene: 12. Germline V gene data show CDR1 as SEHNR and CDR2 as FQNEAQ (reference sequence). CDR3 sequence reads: CASSPYFSGTLYNEQFF. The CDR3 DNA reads TGTGCCAGCAGCCCCTACTTTAGCGGGACCCTCTACAATGAGCAGTTCTTC.

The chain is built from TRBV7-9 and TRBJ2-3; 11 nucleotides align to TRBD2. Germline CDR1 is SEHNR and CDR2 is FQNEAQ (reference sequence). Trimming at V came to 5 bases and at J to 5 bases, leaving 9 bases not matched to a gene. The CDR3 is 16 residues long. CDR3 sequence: CASSQGLAEGGDTQYF. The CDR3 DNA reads TGTGCCAGCAGCCAGGGACTAGCGGAGGGGGGAGATACGCAGTATTTT.

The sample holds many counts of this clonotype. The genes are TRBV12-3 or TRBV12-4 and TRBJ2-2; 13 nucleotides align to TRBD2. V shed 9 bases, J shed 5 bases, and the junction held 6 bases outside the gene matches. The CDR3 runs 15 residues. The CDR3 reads CASTSGRDLTGELFF. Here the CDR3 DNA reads TGTGCCAGTACTAGCGGGAGGGATTTGACCGGGGAGCTGTTTTTT.

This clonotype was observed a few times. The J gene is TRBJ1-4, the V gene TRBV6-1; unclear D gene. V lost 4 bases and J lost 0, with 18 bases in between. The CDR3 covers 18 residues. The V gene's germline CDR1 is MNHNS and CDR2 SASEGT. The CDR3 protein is CASSADGPTFATNEKLFF. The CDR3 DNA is TGTGCCAGCAGTGCAGACGGGCCAACTTTTGCAACTAATGAAAAACTGTTTTTT.

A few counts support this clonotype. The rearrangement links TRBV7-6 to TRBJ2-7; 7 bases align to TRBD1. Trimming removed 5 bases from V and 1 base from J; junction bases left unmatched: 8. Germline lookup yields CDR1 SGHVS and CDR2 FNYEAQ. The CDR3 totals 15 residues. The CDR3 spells CASSARQGVSYEQYF. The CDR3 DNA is TGTGCCAGCAGCGCGCGACAGGGTGTGTCCTACGAGCAGTACTTC.

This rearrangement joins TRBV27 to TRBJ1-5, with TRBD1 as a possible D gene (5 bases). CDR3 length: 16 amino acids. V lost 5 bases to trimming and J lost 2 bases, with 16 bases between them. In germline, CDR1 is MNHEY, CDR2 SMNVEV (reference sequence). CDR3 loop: CASSPRTGGRNQPQHF. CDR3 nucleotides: TGTGCCAGCAGTCCCCGTACAGGAGGTCGCAATCAGCCCCAGCATTTT.

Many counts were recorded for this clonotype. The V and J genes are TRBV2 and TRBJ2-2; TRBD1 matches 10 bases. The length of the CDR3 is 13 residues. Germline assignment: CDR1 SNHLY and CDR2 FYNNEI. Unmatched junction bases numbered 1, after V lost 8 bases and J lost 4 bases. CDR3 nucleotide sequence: TGTGCCAGCCGGGACAGGGGCACCGGGGAGCTGTTTTTT. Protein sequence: CASRDRGTGELFF.

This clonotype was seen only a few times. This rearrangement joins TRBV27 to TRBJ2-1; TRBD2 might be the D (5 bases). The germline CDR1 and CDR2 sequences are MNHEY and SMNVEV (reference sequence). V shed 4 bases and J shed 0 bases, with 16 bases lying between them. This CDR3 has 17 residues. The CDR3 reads CASSSLAEKSSYNEQFF. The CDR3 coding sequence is TGTGCCAGCAGTTCGCTAGCAGAAAAGAGCTCCTACAATGAGCAGTTCTTC.